Below, 3 T cell receptor beta chains from the same sample are listed, as sequenced in a study of tumor and adjacent non-tumor tissue in lung cancer. TCRbeta libraries were built with three rounds of nested PCR, modified from ARM-PCR. Using its own MiXCR run on the multiplex PCR reads, TCRdb lists one record per CDR3 protein. The repertoire consists of about 68,000 distinct CDR3 sequences, with approximately 63% occurring once and the leading ten covering 20%. This sample's RNA came from whole unsorted tissue. The specimen sequenced was lung tumor tissue. The origin of the receptors is a man aged 50 to 60 with non-small cell lung cancer.

This clonotype was seen only once. Germline and junction disagree at one end, which may indicate a read error. The CDR3, as DNA: TGTGCCAGCAGTAACGGACAGGGCGCAAACATCGGGGAGCTGTTTTTT. This translates into CASSNGQGANIGELFF. The rearrangement joins TRBV10-1 to TRBJ2-2; TRBD1 aligns across 8 bases. The V gene's germline CDR1 is WNHNN and CDR2 SYGVQD (reference sequence). This CDR3 spans 16 amino acids.

The rearrangement joins TRBV6-6 to TRBJ1-2, with 8 bases lining up with TRBD1. Per germline, CDR1 MNHNY and CDR2 SVGAGI (reference sequence). The CDR3 runs 14 residues. V dropped 9 bases and J dropped 7; count of bases not matched to a gene: 13. The chain's CDR3 is CARRHDGQGGGYTF. CDR3 DNA: TGTGCCAGGAGACACGACGGACAGGGAGGTGGCTACACCTTC.

Note on this clonotype: Given the absence of the conserved phenylalanine or tryptophan at the CDR3 end, a read error is likely. The rearrangement uses TRBV6-6 and TRBJ2-5; TRBD1 matches 9 bases. V trimming: 8 bases; J trimming: 4 bases; junction bases outside the gene matches: 14. The CDR3 runs to 16 residues. The germline V gene encodes CDR1 MNHNY and CDR2 SVGAGI (reference sequence). The CDR3 DNA sequence: TGTGCCAGCGGGAGTCGGGGGACAGGGCAGCCAGAGACCCAGTACCTC. Amino acid sequence: CASGSRGTGQPETQYL.